This passage covers 19 T cell receptor beta chains from one sample sequenced in a study of early T cells in non-severe SARS-CoV-2 infection. TCRdb re-analysed the 5' RACE reads in MiXCR, keeping a single row per CDR3 protein. Here the sample spans 60,000 or so distinct CDR3 sequences, around 10% being singletons. The sample taken for sequencing was whole blood. The source is an adult who was a healthcare worker with PCR-confirmed SARS-CoV-2 infection or an uninfected control (not recorded which).

CDR3 amino acids: CASSLWSSGRQSGELFF. The CDR3 nucleotides are TGTGCCAGCAGCTTATGGAGTAGCGGGAGGCAGAGCGGGGAGCTGTTTTTT. The V and J genes are TRBV11-2 and TRBJ2-2; 10 bases fit TRBD2. CDR3 length: 17 amino acids. Germline CDR1 reads SGHAT; CDR2 reads FQNNGV. J gave up 7 bases and V 2 bases, and 10 bases lay outside the gene matches. The whole variable domain, remainder taken from reference TRBV11-2 and TRBJ2-2, is EAGVAQSPRYKIIEKRQSVAFWCNPISGHATLYWYQQILGQGPKLLIQFQNNGVVDDSQLPKDRFSAERLKGVDSTLKIQPAKLEDSAVYLCASSLWSSGRQSGELFFGEGSRLTVL.

This clonotype was seen repeatedly, ten times or more. The rearrangement links TRBV7-8 to TRBJ2-5, with 7 bases that match TRBD2. Unmatched junction bases numbered 14, after V lost 6 bases and J lost 7 bases. Germline CDR1 and CDR2: SGHVS and FQNEAQ. There are 15 residues in the CDR3. CDR3 amino acids: CASSLSGTAAGTQYF. The CDR3 nucleotides are TGTGCCAGCAGTCTAAGCGGGACTGCCGCGGGGACCCAGTACTTC. The complete variable domain, with remaining parts taken from reference TRBV7-8 and TRBJ2-5, reads GAGVSQSPRYKVAKRGQDVALRCDPISGHVSLFWYQQALGQGPEFLTYFQNEAQLDKSGLPSDRFFAERPEGSVSTLKIQRTQQEDSAVYLCASSLSGTAAGTQYFGPGTRLLVL.

This clonotype was picked up many times. V gene TRBV5-1 combines with J gene TRBJ1-1; D is undetermined. Germline CDR1 is SGHRS and CDR2 is YFSETQ. This CDR3 comprises 14 residues. V was trimmed by 6 bases and J by 1 base, leaving 13 bases between them. The CDR3 sequence: CASTLSAQNTEAFF. The CDR3 coding sequence is TGCGCCAGCACCCTCTCCGCACAGAACACTGAAGCTTTCTTT.

This clonotype was detected many times. The J gene is TRBJ1-2, the V gene TRBV29-1; the D gene is possibly TRBD1 (5 bases). The CDR3 has 14 residues. V was clipped by 4 bases and J by 0 bases, with 12 bases between them. CDR1 is SQVTM and CDR2 is ANQGSEA in the germline V gene. CDR3 DNA sequence: TGCAGCGTTGTGAGGGACCAAGCTAACTATGGCTACACCTTC. The encoded protein is CSVVRDQANYGYTF.

The sample holds many counts of this clonotype. This chain joins TRBV20-1 and TRBJ1-2, with D uncertain. Germline CDR1 is DFQATT and CDR2 is SNEGSKA (reference sequence). The length of the CDR3 is 13 residues. V lost 3 bases to trimming and J lost 2 bases, with 10 bases between them. The CDR3 here is CSASHPQNYGYTF. The CDR3 nucleotides are TGCAGTGCTAGCCACCCCCAAAACTATGGCTACACCTTC.

This clonotype has at least ten counts. The CDR3 sequence is CASSYWAGGYNEQFF. The CDR3 region has the DNA TGTGCCAGCAGTTACTGGGCGGGGGGTTACAATGAGCAGTTCTTC. The chain carries TRBV6-2 or TRBV6-3 and TRBJ2-1; TRBD2 matches at 8 bases. The CDR3 length is 15 residues. Germline CDR1 MNHEY, CDR2 SVGEGT. Losses at the gene ends were 1 base for V and 4 bases for J; bases not matched to a gene: 3.

V and J are TRBV5-1 and TRBJ2-4; no firm D call. The CDR3 covers 18 residues. Germline lookup yields CDR1 SGHRS and CDR2 YFSETQ. V lost 0 bases and J lost 0, with 16 bases in between. The chain's CDR3 is CASSLDARTILAKNIQYF. CDR3 DNA sequence: TGCGCCAGCAGCTTGGATGCCCGGACGATCCTAGCCAAAAACATTCAGTACTTC.

Turning to this clonotype: One junction end does not reproduce the germline sequence, and a read error may be involved. V gene TRBV20-1 combines with J gene TRBJ2-7; D gene unclear. Germline CDR1 DFQATT, CDR2 SNEGSKA (reference sequence). This CDR3 has 11 amino acids. The CDR3 spells CSARVGDHSHF. The CDR3 DNA reads as TGCAGTGCTAGAGTAGGAGACCATTCGCACTTC.

This clonotype was counted between two and nine times. The chain couples TRBV20-1 to TRBJ2-5; D is ambiguous. V was clipped by 0 bases and J by 1 base, with 12 bases between them. Germline lookup yields CDR1 DFQATT and CDR2 SNEGSKA (reference sequence). The CDR3 is 15 residues long. The CDR3 coding sequence is TGCAGTGCTAGAGAAGCCCAGATTCCCCAAGAGACCCAGTACTTC. It encodes CSAREAQIPQETQYF.

The sample holds many counts of this clonotype. V usage is TRBV6-5 and J usage is TRBJ2-1, with D perhaps being TRBD1 or TRBD2 (6 bases each). Germline V gene lookup returns CDR1 MNHEY and CDR2 SVGAGI. The CDR3 sequence is 12 residues long. The V end lost 5 bases, the J end lost 8 bases, and 10 bases lay between the germline ends. The CDR3 DNA sequence: TGTGCCAGCAGTCAGGGGAGGCATGAGCAGTTCTTC. This sequence encodes CASSQGRHEQFF.

This clonotype occurred a few times. CDR3 nucleotide sequence: TGTGCCAGCAGTTCTTCTAGCGACACAGATACGCAGTATTTT. It is translated as CASSSSSDTDTQYF. The chain couples TRBV6-2 or TRBV6-3 to TRBJ2-3; tentatively, D is TRBD2 (6 bases). Between the trimmed V and J ends, which lost 4 bases and 2 bases, there was a span of 10 bases. The CDR3 has 14 amino acids. The germline V gene has CDR1 MNHEY and CDR2 SVGEGT.

This clonotype was detected a few times. The J gene is TRBJ2-5, the V gene TRBV4-1; TRBD1 or TRBD2 may be the D gene (6 bases each). Germline V gene data show CDR1 as MGHRA and CDR2 as YSYEKL. Trimming took off 4 bases at V and 0 bases at J, with 12 bases between the two ends. The CDR3 length is 15 residues. CDR3 nucleotide sequence: TGCGCCAGCAGCCGCGGGAAGGGGGACCAAGAGACCCAGTACTTC. It is translated as CASSRGKGDQETQYF.

This clonotype was observed many times. The J gene is TRBJ1-1, the V gene TRBV28, with TRBD1 identical over 10 bases. The CDR3 covers 15 residues. V lost 8 bases and J lost 4; bases outside the gene matches: 10. Germline V gives CDR1 MDHEN, CDR2 SYDVKM. CDR3 sequence (DNA): TGTGCCAGCGGGACAGGGGCTCTAGTGGGCACTGAAGCTTTCTTT. This sequence encodes CASGTGALVGTEAFF.

This clonotype has just a few counts. V usage is TRBV20-1 and J usage is TRBJ1-6; maybe TRBD1 (5 bases). The V gene's germline CDR1 is DFQATT and CDR2 SNEGSKA (reference sequence). The CDR3 spans 15 residues. V was trimmed by 0 bases and J by 6 bases, leaving 12 bases between them. The DNA for the CDR3 is TGCAGTGCTAGAGAACCTCAGGGTTTTAATTCACCCCTCCACTTT. As protein: CSAREPQGFNSPLHF.

The sample holds a few counts of this clonotype. This chain links TRBV27 with TRBJ2-7; D is tentatively TRBD1 or TRBD2 (6 bases each). This CDR3 is 10 amino acids long. Germline CDR1 is MNHEY and CDR2 is SMNVEV (reference sequence). Trimming shortened V by 10 bases and J by 6 bases, and 10 bases separated the two germline ends. Here the CDR3 DNA reads TGTGCCACTGAGGGGGGCGAGCAGTACTTC. Its protein product is CATEGGEQYF.

Comments on this clonotype: A single base separates this from a much larger clone, so it may be a read error. The rearrangement joins TRBV28 to TRBJ1-1; D is unclear. Germline CDR1 and CDR2: MDHEN and SYDVKM. The CDR3 loop spans 12 amino acids. The CDR3 nucleotides read TGTGCCAGCAGTTTGCCCTTCAGTGAAGCTTCCTTT. This translates into CASSLPFSEASF.

This clonotype appeared a few times. V gene TRBV7-9 combines with J gene TRBJ2-6, with TRBD2 as a possible D gene (5 bases). This CDR3 is built from 15 residues. V lost 1 base and J 2 bases, leaving 6 bases between the germline ends. From germline, CDR1 is SEHNR and CDR2 FQNEAQ (reference sequence). The CDR3 sequence is CASSLVGTGANVLTF. CDR3 nucleotides: TGTGCCAGCAGCTTAGTCGGGACTGGGGCCAACGTCCTGACTTTC. Drawing the rest from reference TRBV7-9 and TRBJ2-6, the complete variable domain is DTGVSQNPRHKITKRGQNVTFRCDPISEHNRLYWYRQTLGQGPEFLTYFQNEAQLEKSRLLSDRFSAERPKGSFSTLEIQRTEQGDSAMYLCASSLVGTGANVLTFGAGSRLTVL.

V usage is TRBV12-3 or TRBV12-4 and J usage is TRBJ2-7, with D maybe TRBD1 (6 bases). The V end was cut by 6 bases, the J end by 2 bases, with 17 bases between. The CDR3 loop spans 15 amino acids. CDR3 sequence reads: CASRSTGGLAYEQYF. CDR3 nucleotides: TGTGCCAGCAGATCGACAGGCGGTCTTGCCTACGAGCAGTACTTC.

The V and J genes are TRBV7-8 and TRBJ1-2; D is uncertain. The CDR3 is made up of 15 amino acids. CDR1 and CDR2 from the germline V gene are SGHVS and FQNEAQ. Deletions cut 1 base from V and 0 bases from J, with 9 bases between. The CDR3 nucleotides read TGTGCCAGCAGCTTAGATACGGGAACTAACTATGGCTACACCTTC. Encoded protein: CASSLDTGTNYGYTF.